This TCR beta chain was profiled in a study of tumor-infiltrating lymphocytes in primary liver carcinoma. RNA isolated from unsorted whole blood supplied the blood RNA, with germline DNA also extracted. Enrolled patients were chronically infected with HBV and treatment-naive. A primer matching the constant region was used to make TCR beta cDNA from 450 to 550 ng of total RNA. A slightly modified ARM-PCR protocol with three nested multiplex PCR rounds produced these TCR beta libraries. The first two PCR rounds used TRBV1-TRBV30 forward primers with a C-beta reverse primer, nine to ten cycles each. TCRdb reprocessed the multiplex PCR reads via MiXCR and lists one record per CDR3 protein. The sample contains about 180,000 distinct CDR3 sequences, 50% to 75% of which appear only once. This clonotype was detected only a few times. Its antigen is undetermined. This CDR3 has 13 amino acids. V dropped 2 bases and J dropped 3 bases, with 7 bases sitting between them. Germline CDR1 SGHVS, CDR2 FQNEAQ.

Study observations and caveats: The study found tumor-adjacent and tumor-blood pairs overlapped less than tumor region pairs.

The V and J genes are TRBV7-8 and TRBJ2-5; TRBD1 is a possible D gene (6 bases). Source material: peripheral blood. The TCR comes from a man aged 40-49 years with primary liver carcinoma and hepatitis B virus infection. The DNA for the CDR3 is TGTGCCAGCAGCTTAACAGGGAAAGAGACCCAGTACTTC. Residues: CASSLTGKETQYF.